The next 2 T cell receptor beta chains were all read from a single sample in a study of CD8 T cells in ankylosing spondylitis. Findings and limits, study-wide: A TCR beta motif made of eight highly homologous variants seemed typical of ankylosing spondylitis blood.

Antigens of these TCRs are unknown. TCRdb analysed the 5' RACE reads with MiXCR anew, one entry per CDR3 protein. The sample lists roughly 470,000 distinct CDR3 sequences, roughly 26% occurring once. Sequenced: blood, either unsorted or a sorted T cell fraction (not recorded which). Receptor source: a male donor with ankylosing spondylitis.

J is TRBJ1-5 and V is TRBV27; TRBD1 matches at 9 bases. Germline V gene data show CDR1 as MNHEY and CDR2 as SMNVEV (reference sequence). J lost 0 bases, V lost 5 bases, and 14 bases had no gene match. This CDR3 comprises 19 residues. CDR3 sequence (DNA): TGTGCCAGCAGTCTCACCGGGACAGGGATGGGGTATAGCAATCAGCCCCAGCATTTT. Encoded protein: CASSLTGTGMGYSNQPQHF.

The chain couples TRBV5-1 to TRBJ2-5, with TRBD2 matching over 7 bases. The germline V gene encodes CDR1 SGHRS and CDR2 YFSETQ. This CDR3 region has 16 residues. Trimming cost V 4 bases and J 5 bases; bases outside gene matches: 14. CDR3 sequence: CASSPSGGTVRETQYF. In nucleotides, the CDR3 is TGCGCCAGCAGCCCGTCGGGAGGTACCGTCAGGGAGACCCAGTACTTC.